The rows below give T cell receptor beta chains drawn from one sample of a study of blood T cell repertoires in COVID-19. Clones were sequenced by immunoSEQ multiplex PCR, and TCRdb holds only the in-frame ones, with some missing. The sample carries approximately 62,000 clones, approximately 80% recorded once. Sequenced sample: peripheral blood. These receptors all stem from a woman aged 50 to 65 with active or convalescent COVID-19. Both conserved end residues are part of each CDR3.

TRBV2	TRBJ2-7	CASKKLAGIREQYF
TRBV5-1	TRBJ2-1	CASSGLAGGAEQFF
TRBV7-7	TRBJ2-2	CASSPGRGKGDGELFF
TRBV2	TRBJ2-7	CAGAPGSFPYEQYF
TRBV5-6	TRBJ2-2	CASSFRTGVAGELFF
TRBV27	TRBJ2-6	CASSPTGTASGANVLTF
TRBV28	TRBJ2-4	CASRPTGVKNIQYF
TRBV7-8	TRBJ2-4	CASSDPIRFAKNIQYF
TRBV10-3	TRBJ2-7	CAISLRQGEYEQYF
TRBV7-8	TRBJ2-7	CASSLVRVAGVGEQYF
TRBV7-2	TRBJ1-1	CASKNGGGNTEAFF
TRBV9	TRBJ2-2	CASSVFAGGNTGELFF
TRBV6-5	TRBJ1-2	CASRGSGVDGYTF
TRBV10-3	TRBJ2-7	CAIGQASSYEQYF
TRBV10-3	TRBJ1-6	CAISEGRTAFNSPLHF
TRBV18	TRBJ2-3	CASSLTSTDTQYF
TRBV5-8	TRBJ2-3	CASLTGGLSTDTQYF
TRBV7-8	TRBJ2-1	CASSPRRASGNNEQFF
TRBV30	TRBJ1-2	CAWSVWGANYGYTF
TRBV19	TRBJ1-5	CASRDRGDHQPQHF
TRBV7-8	TRBJ1-1	CASSADRLLNTEAFF
TRBV21-1	TRBJ1-5	CASSKNGTGSNQPQHF
TRBV18	TRBJ2-2	CASSPDRAGELFF
TRBV5-6	TRBJ1-2	CASSLVSSSDYGYTF
TRBV30	TRBJ1-1	CAWRQAEAFF
TRBV9	TRBJ1-2	CASSGGGGSEGYTF
TRBV24-1	TRBJ2-3	CATSVQDTQYF
TRBV11-2	TRBJ1-1	CASSFRGGAGTEAFF
TRBV4-2	TRBJ2-7	CASSQDLSGREISYEQYF
TRBV7-9	TRBJ1-4	CASSAGTGAEKLFF
TRBV24-1	TRBJ2-2	CATILEPGLAGLRNTGELFF
TRBV19	TRBJ1-5	CASSPGQGGQPQHF
TRBV5-1	TRBJ2-7	CASSFLGTGYEQYF
TRBV6-5	TRBJ2-7	CASRLAGAIYEQYF
TRBV4-1	TRBJ2-2	CASSQVAGHTGELFF
TRBV7-2	TRBJ1-5	CASSLARGPQPQHF
TRBV5-6	TRBJ1-1	CASSILSGTGPTEAFF
TRBV7-3	TRBJ2-1	CASSLSLTAGNEQFF
TRBV11-2	TRBJ2-2	CASRGREWNGELFF
TRBV6-4	TRBJ2-1	CASSETGTSGYNEQFF
TRBV6-2/TRBV6-3	TRBJ2-7	CASSRGGTVPEQYF
TRBV19	TRBJ1-2	CASRDSFF
TRBV2	TRBJ2-1	CASRESGRPYNEQFF
TRBV3-1/TRBV3-2	TRBJ2-3	CASSYGAGDFIRTDTQYF
TRBV20-1	TRBJ1-5	CSASRGLDQPQHF
TRBV11-2	TRBJ1-2	CASSLEQGARYGYTF
TRBV5-1	TRBJ2-7	CASSMGTGGAKGYEQYF
TRBV29-1	TRBJ1-3	CSVEVLGGADTIYF
TRBV7-2	TRBJ1-5	CASSLAGGTQPQHF
TRBV6-5	TRBJ2-5	CASSYSAGGETQYF
TRBV5-1	TRBJ2-3	CASSYDSGGSTDTQYF
TRBV16	TRBJ2-1	CASSQLSSGYNEQFF